The rows below give T cell receptor beta chains drawn from one sample of a study of Ad26.COV2.S vaccination and SARS-CoV-2 variants. TCRdb's table, derived via immunoSEQ multiplex PCR, lists solely in-frame clones and lacks some. The sample holds 430,000 or so clones, approximately 92% seen once. Sample: peripheral blood, taken in a trial of Ad26.COV2.S vaccine versus placebo. These receptors originate from a person aged 18-65 years who received the Ad26.COV2.S COVID-19 vaccine or a placebo. The CDR3 runs from the conserved cysteine through the conserved F or W. The order of the fields is CDR3 length, V gene, J gene, CDR3 protein.

>14|TRBV30|TRBJ2-5
CAWSVLRGQETQYF
>15|TRBV5-1|TRBJ1-6
CASSSDPGQSSPLHF
>15|TRBV24-1|TRBJ1-1
CATSDPRGGDTEAFF
>16|TRBV7-9|TRBJ2-5
CASSLGSWGAQETQYF
>14|TRBV27|TRBJ2-7
CASSLGLAGREQYF
>13|TRBV2|TRBJ1-4
CAGSGSLNEKLFF
>13|TRBV6-5|TRBJ2-3
CASSGLGPDTQYF
>17|TRBV19|TRBJ1-4
CASSIGRQGVTNEKLFF
>14|TRBV5-1|TRBJ2-4
CASSSRDGGNIQYF
>16|TRBV6-5|TRBJ1-3
CASSYSTGATGNTIYF
>12|TRBV30|TRBJ1-6
CAWSAGHSPLHF
>14|TRBV9|TRBJ2-2
CASSVTSSSGELFF
>10|TRBV29-1|TRBJ1-1
CSVDSYKAFF
>16|TRBV21-1|TRBJ2-3
CASTPLGGSSTDTQYF
>17|TRBV27|TRBJ2-1
CASSLLGSRGSYNEQFF
>13|TRBV9|TRBJ2-7
CASSASGGYEQYF
>13|TRBV7-9|TRBJ2-7
CASSLAQGYEQYF
>15|TRBV2|TRBJ1-5
CASNKDRGTNQPQHF
>14|TRBV6-5|TRBJ2-5
CASRHTSGGETQYF
>15|TRBV19|TRBJ2-3
CASKEGRGPADTQYF
>15|TRBV18|TRBJ1-3
CASSPRTISGNTIYF
>12|TRBV28|TRBJ1-2
CASSFHGYGYTF
>15|TRBV19|TRBJ2-2
CASSIVEGYTGELFF
>16|TRBV18|TRBJ2-3
CASSPLGGSITDTQYF
>14|TRBV3-1/TRBV3-2|TRBJ2-1
CASSQLAAYNEQFF
>16|TRBV7-9|TRBJ1-2
CASSWGRVELSYGYTF
>14|TRBV5-8|TRBJ1-2
CASSLESGIGGYTF
>13|TRBV7-7|TRBJ2-5
CASSLDRGETQYF
>15|TRBV11-2|TRBJ2-3
CASSLVASRTDTQYF